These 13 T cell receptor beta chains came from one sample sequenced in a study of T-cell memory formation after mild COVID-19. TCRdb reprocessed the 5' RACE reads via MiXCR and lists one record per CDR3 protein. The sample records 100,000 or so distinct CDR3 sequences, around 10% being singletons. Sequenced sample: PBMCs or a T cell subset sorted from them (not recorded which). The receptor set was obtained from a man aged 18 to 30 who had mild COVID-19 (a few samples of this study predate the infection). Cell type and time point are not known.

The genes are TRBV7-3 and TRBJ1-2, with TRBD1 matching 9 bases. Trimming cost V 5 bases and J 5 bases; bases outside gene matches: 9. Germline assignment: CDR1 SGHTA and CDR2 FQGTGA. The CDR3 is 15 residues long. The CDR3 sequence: CASSPGQGRWYGYTF. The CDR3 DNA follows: TGTGCCAGCAGCCCCGGACAGGGGAGGTGGTATGGCTACACCTTC.

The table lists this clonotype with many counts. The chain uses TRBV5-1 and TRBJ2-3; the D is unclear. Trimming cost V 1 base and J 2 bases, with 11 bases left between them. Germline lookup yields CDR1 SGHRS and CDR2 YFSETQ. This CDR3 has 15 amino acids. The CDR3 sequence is CASSLLGTNTDTQYF. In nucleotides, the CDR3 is TGCGCCAGCAGCTTGTTGGGAACCAACACAGATACGCAGTATTTT.

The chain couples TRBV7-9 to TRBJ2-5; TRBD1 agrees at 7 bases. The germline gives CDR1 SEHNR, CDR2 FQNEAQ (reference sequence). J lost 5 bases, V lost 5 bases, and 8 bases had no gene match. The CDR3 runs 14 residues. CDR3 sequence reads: CASSQQGYRETQYF. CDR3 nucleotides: TGTGCCAGCAGCCAACAGGGGTATCGTGAGACCCAGTACTTC.

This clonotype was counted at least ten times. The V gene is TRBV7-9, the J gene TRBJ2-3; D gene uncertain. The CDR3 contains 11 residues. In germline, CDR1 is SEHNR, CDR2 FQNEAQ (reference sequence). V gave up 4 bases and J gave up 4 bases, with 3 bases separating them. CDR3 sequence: CASSSADTQYF. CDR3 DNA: TGTGCCAGCAGCTCCGCAGATACGCAGTATTTT. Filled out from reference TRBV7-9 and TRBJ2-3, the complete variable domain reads DTGVSQNPRHKITKRGQNVTFRCDPISEHNRLYWYRQTLGQGPEFLTYFQNEAQLEKSRLLSDRFSAERPKGSFSTLEIQRTEQGDSAMYLCASSSADTQYFGPGTRLTVL.

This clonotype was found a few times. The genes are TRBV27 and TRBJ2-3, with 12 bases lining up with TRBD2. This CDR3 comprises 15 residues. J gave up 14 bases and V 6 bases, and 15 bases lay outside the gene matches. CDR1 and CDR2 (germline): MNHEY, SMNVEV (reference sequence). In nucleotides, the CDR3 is TGTGCCAGCAGCTTAGGGTTATTAACTAGCGGGGGGCTGTATTTT. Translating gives CASSLGLLTSGGLYF.

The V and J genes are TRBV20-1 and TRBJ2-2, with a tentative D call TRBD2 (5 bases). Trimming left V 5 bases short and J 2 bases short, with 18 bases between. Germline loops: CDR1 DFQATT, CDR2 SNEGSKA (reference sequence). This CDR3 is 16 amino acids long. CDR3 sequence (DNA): TGCAGTGCTCCAAAGAGGAGGCTAGCAAACACCGGGGAGCTGTTTTTT. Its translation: CSAPKRRLANTGELFF.

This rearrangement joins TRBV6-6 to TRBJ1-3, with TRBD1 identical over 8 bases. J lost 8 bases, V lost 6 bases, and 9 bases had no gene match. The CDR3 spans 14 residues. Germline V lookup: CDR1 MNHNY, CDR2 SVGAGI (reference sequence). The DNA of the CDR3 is TGTGCCAGCAGCCCGGACAGGGTCGGAGACACCATATATTTT. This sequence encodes CASSPDRVGDTIYF.

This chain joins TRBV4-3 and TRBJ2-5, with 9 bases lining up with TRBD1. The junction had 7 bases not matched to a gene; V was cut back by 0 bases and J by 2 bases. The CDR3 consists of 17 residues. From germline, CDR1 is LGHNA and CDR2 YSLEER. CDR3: CASSQEGDREGQETQYF. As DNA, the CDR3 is TGCGCCAGCAGCCAAGAGGGGGACAGGGAGGGTCAAGAGACCCAGTACTTC.

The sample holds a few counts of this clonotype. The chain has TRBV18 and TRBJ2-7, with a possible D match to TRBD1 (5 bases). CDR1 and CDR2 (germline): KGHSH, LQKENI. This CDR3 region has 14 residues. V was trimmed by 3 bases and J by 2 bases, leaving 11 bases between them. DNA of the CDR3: TGTGCCAGCTCACCGGCAGGGCGGACCTACGAGCAGTACTTC. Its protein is CASSPAGRTYEQYF.

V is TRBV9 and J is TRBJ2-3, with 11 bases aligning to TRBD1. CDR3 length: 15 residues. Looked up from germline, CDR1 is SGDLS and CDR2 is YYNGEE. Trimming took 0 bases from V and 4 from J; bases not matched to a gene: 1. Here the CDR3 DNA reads TGTGCCAGCAGCGTAGGGACAGGGGGCCCAGATACGCAGTATTTT. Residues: CASSVGTGGPDTQYF. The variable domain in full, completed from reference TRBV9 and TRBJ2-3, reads DSGVTQTPKHLITATGQRVTLRCSPRSGDLSVYWYQQSLDQGLQFLIQYYNGEERAKGNILERFSAQQFPDLHSELNLSSLELGDSALYFCASSVGTGGPDTQYFGPGTRLTVL.

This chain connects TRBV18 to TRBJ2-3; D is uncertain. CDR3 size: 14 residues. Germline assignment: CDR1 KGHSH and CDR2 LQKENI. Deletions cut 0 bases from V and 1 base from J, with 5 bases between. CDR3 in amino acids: CASSPPPGTDTQYF. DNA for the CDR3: TGTGCCAGCTCACCACCCCCCGGCACAGATACGCAGTATTTT.

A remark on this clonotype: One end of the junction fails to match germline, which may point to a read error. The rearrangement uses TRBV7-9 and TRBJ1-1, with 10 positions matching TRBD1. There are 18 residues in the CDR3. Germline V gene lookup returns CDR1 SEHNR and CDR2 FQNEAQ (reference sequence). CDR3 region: CASSHRVERDRGTDEDFF. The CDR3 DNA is TGTGCCAGCAGCCATAGAGTGGAGCGGGACAGGGGAACGGATGAAGATTTCTTT.

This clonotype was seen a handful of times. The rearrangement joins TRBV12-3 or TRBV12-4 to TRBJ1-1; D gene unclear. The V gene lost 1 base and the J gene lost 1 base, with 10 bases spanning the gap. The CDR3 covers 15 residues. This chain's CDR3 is CASSLEYGKNTEAFF. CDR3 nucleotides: TGTGCCAGCAGTTTAGAGTACGGGAAGAACACTGAAGCTTTCTTT.